These 21 T cell receptor beta chains originate from one sample sequenced in a study of identical twins. A single record per CDR3 protein comes from TCRdb applying MiXCR to the 5' RACE reads. The repertoire holds about 720,000 distinct CDR3 sequences, over 8.5% seen once, with roughly 0.9% in the top ten. These data were also reused for a study on yellow fever vaccine responses in identical twins.

Sequencing input: PBMCs. These receptors all come from a woman between 18 and 29 years old in good health.

CDR3 nucleotides: TGTGCCAGCAGCTCTAGGCCTAGCGCTTCTTACGAGCAGTACTTC. Translating it yields CASSSRPSASYEQYF. The chain uses TRBV9 and TRBJ2-7; maybe TRBD2 (6 bases). The CDR3 length is 15 residues. CDR1 is SGDLS, CDR2 YYNGEE, per germline. Trimming stripped 4 bases from V and 4 bases from J, with 18 bases between.

This clonotype occurred many times. The chain combines TRBV5-1 with TRBJ2-7; 8 bases agree with TRBD1. The CDR3 has 14 residues. Germline-derived CDR1 and CDR2 are SGHRS and YFSETQ. V was pared by 3 bases and J by 1 base, with 3 bases of the junction left unmatched. The CDR3 region has the DNA TGCGCCAGCAGCTGGACAGGGCAATCCTACGAGCAGTACTTC. Its protein is CASSWTGQSYEQYF.

As DNA, the CDR3 is TGTGCCAGCAGCCCCAGGGGACTAGCCCTCTCCTACGAGCAGTACTTC. This gives the protein CASSPRGLALSYEQYF. This chain uses TRBV3-1 with TRBJ2-7; TRBD2 agrees at 9 bases. Trimming cost V 4 bases and J 0 bases; bases outside gene matches: 7. Germline-derived CDR1 and CDR2 are LGHDT and YNNKEL (reference sequence). This CDR3 region has 16 residues.

This clonotype was seen a handful of times. The chain uses TRBV29-1 and TRBJ2-2, with TRBD2 as a possible D gene (5 bases). Germline CDR1 is SQVTM and CDR2 is ANQGSEA. V shed 3 bases and J shed 0 bases, with 17 bases lying between them. This CDR3 is built from 17 residues. The CDR3 loop is CSVEVRGVIPNTGELFF. The DNA of the CDR3 is TGCAGCGTTGAGGTTCGGGGTGTGATACCGAACACCGGGGAGCTGTTTTTT.

This clonotype has a count of ten or more. The chain carries TRBV5-6 and TRBJ2-3; D unresolved. Trimming took 2 bases from V and 2 from J, leaving 3 bases between them. This CDR3 is built from 12 residues. Germline loops: CDR1 SGHDT, CDR2 YYEEEE. For the CDR3, the DNA is TGTGCCAGCAGCTTAATCACAGATACGCAGTATTTT. It encodes CASSLITDTQYF.

The chain uses TRBV10-2 and TRBJ1-1; TRBD1 might be the D (5 bases). CDR3 size: 15 residues. Germline-derived CDR1 and CDR2 are WSHSY and SAAADI. The V gene lost 6 bases and the J gene lost 3 bases, with 17 bases spanning the gap. The CDR3 nucleotides read TGCGCCAGCAGCCAAGGGGTCAGAAGGGACACTGAAGCTTTCTTT. Translation: CASSQGVRRDTEAFF.

The V and J genes are TRBV27 and TRBJ2-1; D remains unclear. Germline values: CDR1 MNHEY, CDR2 SMNVEV (reference sequence). V lost 2 bases and J 9 bases, leaving 14 bases between the germline ends. This CDR3 spans 14 amino acids. CDR3 nucleotides: TGTGCCAGCAGTTTAGCGTTTACCATGGTTGAGCAGTTCTTC. Translated, it gives CASSLAFTMVEQFF.

V and J are TRBV20-1 and TRBJ2-1; D is perhaps TRBD2 (6 bases). The CDR3 extends over 18 amino acids. Germline V lookup: CDR1 DFQATT, CDR2 SNEGSKA (reference sequence). V was pared by 5 bases and J by 9 bases, with 32 bases between. The CDR3 region is CSALARGGRERPTFEQFF. CDR3 sequence (DNA): TGCAGTGCTTTGGCGCGGGGTGGACGGGAGAGGCCTACATTTGAGCAGTTCTTC.

This clonotype was detected ten times or more. The rearrangement links TRBV20-1 to TRBJ2-7; 7 bases map to TRBD1. The CDR3 runs 15 residues. Germline V gives CDR1 DFQATT, CDR2 SNEGSKA (reference sequence). J gave up 2 bases and V 0 bases, and 7 bases lay outside the gene matches. The CDR3 is CSARDPDRPTYEQYF. DNA for the CDR3: TGCAGTGCTAGAGATCCGGACAGGCCGACCTACGAGCAGTACTTC.

This clonotype has a count of ten or more. The chain carries TRBV5-1 and TRBJ2-7, with TRBD1 identical over 8 bases. The CDR3 sequence is 14 residues long. Losses at the gene ends were 0 bases for V and 3 bases for J; bases not matched to a gene: 2. Per germline, CDR1 SGHRS and CDR2 YFSETQ. The chain's CDR3 is CASSLEDRDYEQYF. CDR3 nucleotide sequence: TGCGCCAGCAGCTTGGAGGACAGGGACTACGAGCAGTACTTC.

The chain carries TRBV6-4 and TRBJ2-1; perhaps TRBD2 as D (7 bases). The CDR3 has 17 amino acids. Trimming cost V 2 bases and J 8 bases, with 22 bases left between them. Germline values: CDR1 MRHNA, CDR2 SNTAGT. The CDR3 spells CASSDGAGLGGSDEQFF. The DNA of the CDR3 is TGTGCCAGCAGTGACGGGGCCGGACTAGGGGGTTCGGATGAGCAGTTCTTC.

The chain combines TRBV7-3 with TRBJ2-2, with D perhaps given as TRBD1 or TRBD2 (6 bases each). Trimming took 1 base from V and 1 from J, leaving 16 bases between them. Germline CDR1 SGHTA, CDR2 FQGTGA. The CDR3 contains 18 residues. CDR3: CASSLNPGATLNTGELFF. The DNA of the CDR3 is TGTGCCAGCAGCTTAAACCCGGGGGCTACTTTGAACACCGGGGAGCTGTTTTTT. Filled out from reference TRBV7-3 and TRBJ2-2, the complete variable domain reads GAGVSQTPSNKVTEKGKYVELRCDPISGHTALYWYRQSLGQGPEFLIYFQGTGAADDSGLPNDRFFAVRPEGSVSTLKIQRTERGDSAVYLCASSLNPGATLNTGELFFGEGSRLTVL.

This clonotype has more than one count but fewer than ten. This sequence joins TRBV11-2 and TRBJ2-7; no reliable D call. V dropped 4 bases and J dropped 5 bases, with 9 bases sitting between them. This CDR3 has 12 residues. In germline, CDR1 is SGHAT, CDR2 FQNNGV. CDR3 sequence reads: CASSSIRHEQYF. The CDR3 bases are TGTGCCAGCAGCTCCATAAGACACGAGCAGTACTTC.

The chain combines TRBV5-6 with TRBJ2-7; 10 bases are a match to TRBD1. This CDR3 region has 15 residues. The J segment lost 5 bases and the V segment lost 4 bases, leaving 9 bases of the junction unmatched. Germline CDR1 and CDR2: SGHDT and YYEEEE. The DNA of the CDR3 is TGTGCCAGCAGCGGTGGGGGACAGGGGTCCCACGAGCAGTACTTC. It encodes CASSGGGQGSHEQYF.

This clonotype was counted ten times or more. The chain couples TRBV28 to TRBJ2-5, with 13 bases fitting TRBD2. J gave up 3 bases and V 6 bases, and 7 bases lay outside the gene matches. There are 16 residues in the CDR3. Germline V gives CDR1 MDHEN, CDR2 SYDVKM. The CDR3 DNA reads as TGTGCCAGCAGCAATCCCGGACTAGCGGGGGAAGAGACCCAGTACTTC. It codes for CASSNPGLAGEETQYF. The whole variable domain, filled in from reference TRBV28 and TRBJ2-5, reads DVKVTQSSRYLVKRTGEKVFLECVQDMDHENMFWYRQDPGLGLRLIYFSYDVKMKEKGDIPEGYSVSREKKERFSLILESASTNQTSMYLCASSNPGLAGEETQYFGPGTRLLVL.

The gene calls are TRBV5-7 and TRBJ2-5; no clear D. TRBV5-7 is an open reading frame, and its role is uncertain. The CDR3 has 10 residues. Deletions cut 0 bases from V and 9 bases from J, with 3 bases between. CDR3 nucleotide sequence: TGTGCCAGCAGCTTGGCCTCCCAGTACTTC. Its protein product is CASSLASQYF.

The chain links TRBV12-3 or TRBV12-4 to TRBJ1-2; the match to TRBD1 covers 10 bases. This CDR3 contains 15 residues. J was trimmed by 4 bases and V by 6 bases; bases with no gene match: 8. CDR3 region: CASRGGGQGFYGYTF. The DNA of the CDR3 is TGTGCCAGCAGGGGCGGGGGACAGGGGTTCTATGGCTACACCTTC.

This clonotype showed up just a few times. The chain uses TRBV12-5 and TRBJ2-3; TRBD2 agrees at 9 bases. Germline-derived CDR1 and CDR2 are LGHNT and FRNRAP. Trimming took 1 base from V and 5 from J; bases not matched to a gene: 4. This CDR3 region has 15 residues. CDR3 amino acids: CASGLGAGGQDTQYF. The DNA for the CDR3 is TGTGCTAGTGGTTTGGGGGCGGGGGGGCAAGATACGCAGTATTTT. Full variable domain (missing parts from reference TRBV12-5 and TRBJ2-3): DARVTQTPRHKVTEMGQEVTMRCQPILGHNTVFWYRQTMMQGLELLAYFRNRAPLDDSGMPKDRFSAEMPDATLATLKIQPSEPRDSAVYFCASGLGAGGQDTQYFGPGTRLTVL.

This clonotype was recorded at least ten times. The chain is built from TRBV20-1 and TRBJ2-3; tentatively, D is TRBD1 or TRBD2 (6 bases each). Per the germline V gene, CDR1 is DFQATT and CDR2 is SNEGSKA (reference sequence). There are 14 residues in the CDR3. Trimming took off 5 bases at V and 6 bases at J, with 18 bases between the two ends. Here the CDR3 DNA reads TGCAGTGCTCCCGGGGGCCTAGCTTTGGATACGCAGTATTTT. Translation gives CSAPGGLALDTQYF.

This clonotype showed up many times. This chain uses TRBV12-3 or TRBV12-4 with TRBJ2-3; D perhaps matches TRBD2 (6 bases). There are 14 residues in the CDR3. V was cut by 3 bases and J by 2 bases, with 9 bases left in between. The CDR3 reads CASSLGLHTDTQYF. DNA of the CDR3: TGTGCCAGCAGTTTGGGACTCCACACAGATACGCAGTATTTT.

The chain links TRBV6-1 to TRBJ2-5; TRBD2 matches 9 bases. Losses at the gene ends were 0 bases for V and 4 bases for J; bases not matched to a gene: 9. The germline V gene encodes CDR1 MNHNS and CDR2 SASEGT. This CDR3 has 17 residues. CDR3 region: CASSEAIGGGALETQYF. The CDR3 DNA reads TGTGCCAGCAGTGAAGCGATTGGCGGGGGGGCCTTAGAGACCCAGTACTTC.